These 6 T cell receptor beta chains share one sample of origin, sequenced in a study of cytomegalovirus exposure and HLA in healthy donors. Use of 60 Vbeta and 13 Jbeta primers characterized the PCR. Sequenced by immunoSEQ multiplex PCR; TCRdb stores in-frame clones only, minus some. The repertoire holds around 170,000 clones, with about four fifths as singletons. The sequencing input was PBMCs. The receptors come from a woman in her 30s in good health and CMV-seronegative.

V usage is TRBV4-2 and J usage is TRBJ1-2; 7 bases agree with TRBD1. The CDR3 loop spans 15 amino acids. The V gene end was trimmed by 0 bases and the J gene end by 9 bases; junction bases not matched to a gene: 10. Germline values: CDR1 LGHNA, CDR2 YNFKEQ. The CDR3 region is CASSQEGGTFRSYTF. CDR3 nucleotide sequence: TGTGCCAGCAGCCAAGAAGGGGGCACATTCCGTAGCTACACCTTC.

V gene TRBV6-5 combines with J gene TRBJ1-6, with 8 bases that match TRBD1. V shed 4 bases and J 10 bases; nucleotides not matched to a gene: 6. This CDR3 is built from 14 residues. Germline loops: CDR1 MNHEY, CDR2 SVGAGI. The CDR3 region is CASSSGTGPSPLHF. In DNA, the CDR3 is TGTGCCAGCAGTTCCGGGACAGGCCCCTCACCCCTCCACTTT.

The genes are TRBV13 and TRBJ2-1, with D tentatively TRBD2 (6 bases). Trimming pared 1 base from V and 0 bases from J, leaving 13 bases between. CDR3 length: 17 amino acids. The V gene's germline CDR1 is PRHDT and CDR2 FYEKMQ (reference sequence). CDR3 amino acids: CASSLEGLRSSYNEQFF. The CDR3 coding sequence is TGTGCCAGCAGCTTAGAGGGACTCCGGAGCTCCTACAATGAGCAGTTCTTC.

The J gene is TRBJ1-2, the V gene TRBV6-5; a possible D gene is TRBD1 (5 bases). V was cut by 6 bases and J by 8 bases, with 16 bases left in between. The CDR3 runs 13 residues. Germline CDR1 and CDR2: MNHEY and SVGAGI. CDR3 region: CASRPPGSGGYTF. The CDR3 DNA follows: TGTGCCAGCAGGCCCCCCGGGTCAGGGGGCTACACCTTC.

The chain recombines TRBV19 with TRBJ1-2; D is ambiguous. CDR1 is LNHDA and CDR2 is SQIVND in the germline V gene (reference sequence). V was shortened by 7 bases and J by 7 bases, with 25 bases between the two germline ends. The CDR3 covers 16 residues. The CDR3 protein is CASTPWLPAGAAGYTF. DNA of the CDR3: TGTGCCAGTACCCCCTGGCTTCCCGCAGGTGCAGCTGGCTACACCTTC.

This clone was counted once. The CDR3 DNA is TGTGCCAGCAGCCTCCCCCCCTGGGTAGGGAGGAGCACAGATACGCAGTATTTT. Its protein product is CASSLPPWVGRSTDTQYF. This chain uses TRBV7-8 with TRBJ2-3; maybe TRBD2 (6 bases). Looked up from germline, CDR1 is SGHVS and CDR2 is FQNEAQ. The V end lost 5 bases, the J end lost 0 bases, and 21 bases lay between the germline ends. The CDR3 runs to 18 residues. Based on the CDR3 plus reference TRBV7-8 and TRBJ2-3, the full variable domain is GAGVSQSPRYKVAKRGQDVALRCDPISGHVSLFWYQQALGQGPEFLTYFQNEAQLDKSGLPSDRFFAERPEGSVSTLKIQRTQQEDSAVYLCASSLPPWVGRSTDTQYFGPGTRLTVL.